A selection of T cell receptor beta chains follows, all from one sample in a study of early T cells in non-severe SARS-CoV-2 infection. TCRdb passed the 5' RACE reads through MiXCR, listing each CDR3 protein once. Among about 45,000 distinct CDR3 sequences listed, around 10% were seen once. Material for sequencing was whole blood. The receptors come from an adult who was a healthcare worker with PCR-confirmed SARS-CoV-2 infection or an uninfected control (not recorded which). CDR3s leave out the opening cysteine and the closing phenylalanine or tryptophan. Fields, in order: clone size, V gene, CDR3 protein. Size is stated for part of the rows, as once, few or many counts, or as a class when the clone is expanded.

clone size: many
V gene: TRBV20-1
CDR3 protein: SAGGQGEFEQY

clone size: many
V gene: TRBV28
CDR3 protein: AIRTGQRITEAF

clone size: many
V gene: TRBV6-5
CDR3 protein: ASRLLSREARDTQY

clone size: many
V gene: TRBV12-3/TRBV12-4
CDR3 protein: ASRPGTGVAGEQY

clone size: few
V gene: TRBV29-1
CDR3 protein: SALLARGTDTQY

clone size: many
V gene: TRBV4-1
CDR3 protein: ASSQFLGGPYEQY

clone size: medium-sized
V gene: TRBV12-3/TRBV12-4
CDR3 protein: ASSFTGGDPYEQY

clone size: -
V gene: TRBV27
CDR3 protein: ASSLYGGTADTEAF

clone size: many
V gene: TRBV4-3
CDR3 protein: ASSQGAGVWTDTQY

clone size: -
V gene: TRBV29-1
CDR3 protein: SVGPWGGTEAF

clone size: many
V gene: TRBV20-1
CDR3 protein: SARGLAETNEQF

clone size: -
V gene: TRBV3-1
CDR3 protein: ASSARQGNTEAF

clone size: many
V gene: TRBV18
CDR3 protein: ASSPLNTEAF

clone size: many
V gene: TRBV11-2
CDR3 protein: ASNSGNLLQRF

clone size: -
V gene: TRBV2
CDR3 protein: ASRAYTGELF

clone size: many
V gene: TRBV28
CDR3 protein: ASSPPYYEQY

clone size: few
V gene: TRBV7-8
CDR3 protein: ASSSVRGAGEELF

clone size: many
V gene: TRBV19
CDR3 protein: ASSGSLGEQF

clone size: few
V gene: TRBV28
CDR3 protein: ASSQETATYSNQPQH

clone size: few
V gene: TRBV28
CDR3 protein: ASSWTAGGYT

clone size: many
V gene: TRBV28
CDR3 protein: ASRAGTGGPTDTQY

clone size: few
V gene: TRBV7-3
CDR3 protein: ASSPSGRGHTEAF

clone size: -
V gene: TRBV20-1
CDR3 protein: SASRFRALNTEAF

clone size: many
V gene: TRBV2
CDR3 protein: ASSEWGGETQY

clone size: few
V gene: TRBV6-2/TRBV6-3
CDR3 protein: ASSYSGGDYSYEQY

clone size: few
V gene: TRBV10-3
CDR3 protein: AIRPDLNTGELF

clone size: many
V gene: TRBV11-2
CDR3 protein: ASSLSVAVYEQY

clone size: many
V gene: TRBV25-1
CDR3 protein: ASSHWAGTSYNEQF

clone size: many
V gene: TRBV24-1
CDR3 protein: ATSDNSYEQY

clone size: many
V gene: TRBV6-6
CDR3 protein: ASSPGKGMNTEAF

clone size: many
V gene: TRBV5-1
CDR3 protein: ASSLVQQAYEQY

clone size: -
V gene: TRBV9
CDR3 protein: ASSVGAGDVEQY

clone size: few
V gene: TRBV4-3
CDR3 protein: ASSQGPGTHRNTGELF

clone size: many
V gene: TRBV30
CDR3 protein: AWSLELNYGYT

clone size: -
V gene: TRBV4-1
CDR3 protein: ASSQDNYGYT

clone size: few
V gene: TRBV28
CDR3 protein: ASSFGLENTEAF

clone size: few
V gene: TRBV7-8
CDR3 protein: ASSLEGPRTGEQF

clone size: few
V gene: TRBV28
CDR3 protein: ASSSTGTGGDQPQH

clone size: -
V gene: TRBV5-1
CDR3 protein: ASSSGSLTASSGNTIY

clone size: few
V gene: TRBV4-1
CDR3 protein: ASSQDPFNEQF

clone size: -
V gene: TRBV4-3
CDR3 protein: ASSQDYQGLDEQY

clone size: -
V gene: TRBV6-2/TRBV6-3
CDR3 protein: ASNPDRDQPQH

clone size: -
V gene: TRBV28
CDR3 protein: ASSPGTDQETQY

clone size: many
V gene: TRBV25-1
CDR3 protein: ASSESTGPGEQY

clone size: many
V gene: TRBV4-3
CDR3 protein: ASSQDLNQPQH

clone size: few
V gene: TRBV9
CDR3 protein: ASSVEPSYEQY

clone size: -
V gene: TRBV28
CDR3 protein: ASRDRDRGYEQY

clone size: many
V gene: TRBV6-5
CDR3 protein: ASSYAWNGELF

clone size: many
V gene: TRBV11-2
CDR3 protein: ASSRTSGAYEQY

clone size: many
V gene: TRBV4-3
CDR3 protein: ASSQDFGNEQF

clone size: many
V gene: TRBV28
CDR3 protein: ASSPPIYEQY

clone size: many
V gene: TRBV27
CDR3 protein: ASSLWASGANVLT

clone size: -
V gene: TRBV6-1
CDR3 protein: ASSEAGSGNTIY